The clone carrying this T cell receptor beta chain came up many times. What was amplified from RNA transcripts were TCR beta CDR3 regions. The HTBI primer set served for first-round RT-PCR of the TCR CDR3. TCRdb called the multiplex PCR reads again in MiXCR, with one record for every CDR3 protein. The data show around 400,000 distinct CDR3 sequences, about a sixth seen once. These data come from a study of T cells in Graves' hyperthyroidism and ophthalmopathy. Germline V lookup: CDR1 DFQATT, CDR2 SNEGSKA (reference sequence). V was pared by 0 bases and J by 0 bases, with 30 bases between. The CDR3 contains 22 residues.

The chain carries TRBV20-1 and TRBJ2-1, with a possible D match to TRBD2 (6 bases). The TCR was taken from a woman aged 18-35 years with Graves' hyperthyroidism that later progressed to Graves' ophthalmopathy. Sequences were obtained from blood. The CDR3 region is CSARDLAPPGNLGAGSYNEQFF. CDR3 nucleotides: TGCAGTGCTAGAGATCTAGCCCCCCCGGGAAATTTGGGAGCGGGCTCCTACAATGAGCAGTTCTTC.